This T cell receptor beta chain was recorded in a study of shared clonotypes between healthy human individuals. Study results and caveats: Non-shared clonotypes had lower generation probabilities than clonotypes shared by all four sorted-subset donors. A small donor pool kept down the genetic and exposure-history diversity that was represented.

Of note for this clone: Its specificity is unknown.

Here immunoSEQ multiplex PCR was the method, and the copy in TCRdb shows in-frame clones only, minus some. The sample comprises 2.5 million or so clones, roughly nine tenths of which are singletons, and roughly 0.13% rests with the top ten. V gave up 6 bases and J gave up 2 bases, with 7 bases separating them. This CDR3 is 13 amino acids long. Germline lookup yields CDR1 MRHNA and CDR2 SNTAGT. Both subsets, CD45RA+ naive and CD45RA-negative memory, were split from the CD4+ cells. V and J are TRBV6-4 and TRBJ2-2; D not resolved. The clonotype was recovered from a man between 18 and 29 years old in good health. The material sequenced was naive CD4+ T cells sorted from blood. The sample's subset: CD45RA+ positively selected. CDR3 DNA sequence: TGTGCCAGCAGAAGACAAAACACCGGGGAGCTGTTTTTT. It specifies CASRRQNTGELFF.